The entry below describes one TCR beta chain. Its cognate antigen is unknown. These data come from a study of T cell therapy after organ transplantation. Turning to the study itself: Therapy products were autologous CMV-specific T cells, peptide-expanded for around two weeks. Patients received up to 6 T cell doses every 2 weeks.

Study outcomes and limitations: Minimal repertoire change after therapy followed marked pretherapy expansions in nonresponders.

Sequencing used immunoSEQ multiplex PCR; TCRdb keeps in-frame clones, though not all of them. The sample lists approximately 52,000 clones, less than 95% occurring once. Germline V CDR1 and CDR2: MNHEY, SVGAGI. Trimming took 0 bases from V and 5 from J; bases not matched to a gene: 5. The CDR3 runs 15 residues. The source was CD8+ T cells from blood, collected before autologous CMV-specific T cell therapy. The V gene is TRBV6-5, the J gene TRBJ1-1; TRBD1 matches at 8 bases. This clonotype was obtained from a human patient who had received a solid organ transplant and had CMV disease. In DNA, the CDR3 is TGTGCCAGCAGTTACTCGCAGGGGGCTAGGACTGAAGCTTTCTTT. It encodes CASSYSQGARTEAFF.